One T cell receptor (beta chain) is described in this entry. This table comes from immunoSEQ multiplex PCR, and its TCRdb copy is limited to in-frame clones, with some not included. The profile shows around 83,000 clones, about 93% of them singletons. The sample is drawn from a study of technical replicates of blood from a handful of donors. Sequences were obtained from T cells isolated from PBMCs. The TCR comes from a human donor in good health.

This chain's CDR3 is CASSLGPSDQPQHF. CDR3 coding DNA: TGTGCCAGCAGCTTAGGCCCTAGTGATCAGCCCCAGCATTTT. The rearrangement links TRBV7-9 to TRBJ1-5, with D unclear. This CDR3 contains 14 residues. Germline-derived CDR1 and CDR2 are SEHNR and FQNEAQ (reference sequence). V was cut by 1 base and J by 5 bases, with 9 bases left in between. Full variable domain (outside the CDR3, taken from reference TRBV7-9 and TRBJ1-5): DTGVSQNPRHKITKRGQNVTFRCDPISEHNRLYWYRQTLGQGPEFLTYFQNEAQLEKSRLLSDRFSAERPKGSFSTLEIQRTEQGDSAMYLCASSLGPSDQPQHFGDGTRLSIL.